The sequence of this T cell receptor beta chain was determined in a study of blood T cell repertoires in COVID-19. Germline V gene sequence: CDR1 MNHEY, CDR2 SVGAGI. The CDR3 totals 15 residues. V lost 6 bases and J lost 3, with 18 bases in between. Per the study methods: Estimates of nucleated cell counts were drawn from the amplification of reference gene primers. Assay: immunoSEQ multiplex PCR; the TCRdb copy retains only in-frame clones and omits some. For V, J and clone size, that table is used; D and trimming come from the DNA. The table records over 350,000 clones, 70% to 90% of them present only once. All enrollees were about 18 to 90 years old and from about 24 US areas. For recovered donors of Cohort 3, there were two negative PCRs, clearance, or symptom resolution. This clone is a singleton in its sample.

The TCR comes from a woman between 18 and 30 years old who had recovered from COVID-19. The sample was PBMCs or T cells enriched from blood (not recorded which). The gene calls are TRBV6-5 and TRBJ2-7; possible D gene TRBD1, 6 bases. The CDR3, as DNA: TGTGCCAGCAGCCCAGACAGGCTCTCCCACTACGAGCAGTACTTC. This codes for CASSPDRLSHYEQYF.